This T cell receptor beta chain derives from a study of response to subunit inactivated influenza vaccine. Overall study findings and caveats: Every seasonal influenza vaccination brings in few new T cells, the authors suggested.

MiXCR was run by TCRdb on the RT-PCR reads, yielding one entry per CDR3 protein. The sample consists of 200,000 to 300,000 distinct CDR3 sequences, more than 9% of them appearing once. To note about this clonotype: What it recognizes is unknown.

CDR1 is SGHTA, CDR2 FQGTGA, per germline. This CDR3 contains 15 residues. Trimming took off 6 bases at V and 2 bases at J, with 15 bases between the two ends. Sequencing was performed on non-naive T cells sorted from PBMCs, taken less than 15 days before vaccination. The origin of this receptor is a man aged 45-60 years who received an inactivated influenza vaccine. This sequence joins TRBV7-3 and TRBJ2-3; D may be TRBD2 (7 bases). The CDR3 sequence is CASSLDGGPTDTQYF. The CDR3 nucleotides read TGTGCCAGCAGTCTAGACGGGGGGCCCACAGATACGCAGTATTTT. Combining the CDR3 with reference TRBV7-3 and TRBJ2-3 gives the whole variable domain GAGVSQTPSNKVTEKGKYVELRCDPISGHTALYWYRQSLGQGPEFLIYFQGTGAADDSGLPNDRFFAVRPEGSVSTLKIQRTERGDSAVYLCASSLDGGPTDTQYFGPGTRLTVL.